This entry lists 27 T cell receptor beta chains sequenced from one sample in a study of blood T cells in healthy people across ages. For the second PCR, which ran for 7 to 11 cycles, a sample-barcoded 5' primer and a J-beta primer mix were used. TCRdb redid the calling of the 5' RACE reads with MiXCR, one entry per CDR3 protein. The sample lists 550,000 to 600,000 distinct CDR3 sequences; approximately 27% were seen once. Material for sequencing was blood. Source of these receptors: a woman between 70 and 85 years old in good health.

The J gene is TRBJ1-2, the V gene TRBV11-2, with D perhaps matching TRBD1 (5 bases). V was cut by 4 bases and J by 3 bases, with 18 bases left in between. This CDR3 region has 16 residues. The V gene's germline CDR1 is SGHAT and CDR2 FQNNGV. CDR3 amino acids: CASSSPRWGGYYGYTF. The CDR3 DNA reads TGTGCCAGCAGCTCCCCCCGCTGGGGGGGGTACTATGGCTACACCTTC.

This clonotype was observed a few times. The gene calls are TRBV4-2 and TRBJ2-1; D is tentatively TRBD1 or TRBD2 (5 bases each). Germline V CDR1 and CDR2: LGHNA, YNFKEQ. The CDR3 length is 16 residues. V gave up 3 bases and J gave up 7 bases, with 19 bases separating them. CDR3 region: CASSHSGVGPGNEQFF. CDR3 bases: TGTGCCAGCAGCCACTCCGGGGTGGGGCCGGGGAATGAGCAGTTCTTC.

The rearrangement links TRBV9 to TRBJ2-5; 8 nucleotides align to TRBD1. TRBJ2-1 matches the DNA end more closely, so the J call is doubtful. CDR1 is SGDLS and CDR2 is YYNGEE in the germline V gene. CDR3 length: 16 residues. CDR3 sequence reads: CASSVTGTGVRNEQFF. The CDR3, as DNA: TGTGCCAGCAGCGTAACCGGGACAGGAGTACGGAATGAGCAGTTCTTC.

The V and J genes are TRBV12-3 or TRBV12-4 and TRBJ2-3; no definite D call. The CDR3 length is 15 residues. Trimming pared 6 bases from V and 4 bases from J, leaving 17 bases between. As DNA, the CDR3 is TGTGCCAGCAGACCCCGTGGGGTGAAAGCAGATACGCAGTATTTT. Protein product: CASRPRGVKADTQYF.

In this sample, this clonotype turned up a few times. The rearrangement uses TRBV7-2 and TRBJ2-2; TRBD2 aligns across 8 bases. The V gene end was trimmed by 5 bases and the J gene end by 5 bases; junction bases not matched to a gene: 4. The CDR3 runs 14 residues. CDR1 and CDR2 (germline): SGHTA, FQGNSA. CDR3 sequence reads: CASSPQRGTGELFF. CDR3 DNA: TGTGCCAGCAGCCCCCAGCGGGGGACCGGGGAGCTGTTTTTT.

The chain carries TRBV9 and TRBJ1-4; 8 nucleotides align to TRBD1. After removal of 0 bases from V and 7 bases from J, the junction contained 2 bases not matched to a gene. The CDR3 is 14 residues long. Germline loops: CDR1 SGDLS, CDR2 YYNGEE. For the CDR3, the DNA is TGTGCCAGCAGCGTAGGTACAGGGGGTGAAAAACTGTTTTTT. This gives the protein CASSVGTGGEKLFF.

This clonotype occurred a few times. This sequence joins TRBV20-1 and TRBJ2-3; D uncertain. Germline V gene data show CDR1 as DFQATT and CDR2 as SNEGSKA (reference sequence). The CDR3 extends over 13 amino acids. The V and J ends lost 3 bases and 6 bases respectively, with 13 bases between them. The CDR3 sequence is CSASRPSADTQYF. As DNA, the CDR3 is TGCAGTGCTAGCAGACCCAGCGCCGATACGCAGTATTTT.

The rearrangement links TRBV5-1 to TRBJ2-3, with 9 bases aligning to TRBD2. The germline CDR1 and CDR2 sequences are SGHRS and YFSETQ. The CDR3 consists of 14 residues. V lost 1 base, J lost 7 bases, and 4 bases stayed unmatched. CDR3 DNA sequence: TGCGCCAGCAGCTTGAGCAGCGGGGGGTATACGCAGTATTTT. Encoded protein: CASSLSSGGYTQYF.

The CDR3, as DNA: TGTGCCAGCTCACCAGACGGCTGGGCTGAGACCCAGTACTTC. Its translation: CASSPDGWAETQYF. The chain recombines TRBV18 with TRBJ2-5; D is unresolved. This CDR3 has 14 residues. V was pared by 2 bases and J by 5 bases, with 12 bases between. Per the germline V gene, CDR1 is KGHSH and CDR2 is LQKENI.

The gene calls are TRBV10-3 and TRBJ2-3; 8 nucleotides align to TRBD1. Losses at the gene ends were 7 bases for V and 6 bases for J; bases not matched to a gene: 6. The CDR3 has 13 residues. The germline gives CDR1 ENHRY, CDR2 SYGVKD. The CDR3: CAITGQEGDTQYF. CDR3 nucleotides: TGTGCCATCACGGGACAGGAGGGGGATACGCAGTATTTT.

V gene TRBV20-1 combines with J gene TRBJ2-5; unclear D gene. Gene TRBJ2-1 matches the end of the DNA better, so the J call may be wrong. There are 10 residues in the CDR3. In germline, CDR1 is DFQATT, CDR2 SNEGSKA (reference sequence). The CDR3 DNA sequence: TGCACCGTGGTCAACAATGAGCAGTTCTTC. This gives the protein CTVVNNEQFF.

V and J are TRBV12-3 or TRBV12-4 and TRBJ2-1, with 10 bases fitting TRBD1. CDR3 size: 14 residues. V trimming: 6 bases; J trimming: 7 bases; junction bases outside the gene matches: 6. CDR3 amino acids: CASSKDRGFNEQFF. CDR3 nucleotides: TGTGCCAGCAGCAAGGACAGGGGGTTTAATGAGCAGTTCTTC.

V usage is TRBV12-3 or TRBV12-4 and J usage is TRBJ2-1; D perhaps matches TRBD1 (6 bases). The tail of the sequence fits TRBJ2-7 better, so the J call may be wrong. The CDR3 length is 15 residues. The CDR3 sequence: CASGPLGAAGYEQYF. The CDR3 nucleotides read TGTGCCAGCGGTCCCTTGGGGGCCGCCGGCTACGAGCAGTACTTC.

This chain uses TRBV12-3 or TRBV12-4 with TRBJ2-1, with 8 bases fitting TRBD2. The junction had 6 bases not matched to a gene; V was cut back by 4 bases and J by 4 bases. The CDR3 consists of 15 residues. CDR3: CASSSTSEGYNEQFF. As DNA, the CDR3 is TGTGCCAGCAGTTCGACTAGCGAGGGGTACAATGAGCAGTTCTTC.

The rearrangement uses TRBV6-1 and TRBJ1-2; TRBD1 matches 7 bases. Germline V gene sequence: CDR1 MNHNS, CDR2 SASEGT. The CDR3 totals 15 residues. The V segment lost 0 bases and the J segment 6 bases; nucleotides outside the gene matches: 7. CDR3 in DNA: TGTGCCAGCAGTGAAGCCCCCACAGGGGAGAATGGCTACACCTTC. This sequence encodes CASSEAPTGENGYTF.

This clonotype came up a few times. V is TRBV7-9 and J is TRBJ2-5, with D possibly being TRBD1 (6 bases). Near its end, the DNA agrees better with TRBJ2-7, so the J call may be wrong. Germline CDR1 SEHNR, CDR2 FQNEAQ (reference sequence). There are 15 residues in the CDR3. In DNA, the CDR3 is TGTGCCAGCAGCTCAGGGGCGACACCCAACTACGAGCAGTACTTC. Its translation: CASSSGATPNYEQYF.

This clonotype has just a few counts. The rearrangement joins TRBV12-3 or TRBV12-4 to TRBJ2-5; TRBD2 agrees at 14 bases. The J segment lost 7 bases and the V segment lost 5 bases, leaving 15 bases of the junction unmatched. CDR3 length: 18 residues. CDR3 bases: TGTGCCAGCAGTGCATCTCCCGGGACTAGCGGGGGTTATGGGACCCAGTACTTC. Translated, it gives CASSASPGTSGGYGTQYF.

This clonotype was seen only a few times. V gene TRBV12-3 or TRBV12-4 combines with J gene TRBJ1-2; D is perhaps TRBD1 (6 bases). This CDR3 is 14 amino acids long. V dropped 2 bases and J dropped 8 bases, with 15 bases sitting between them. CDR3 sequence: CASSLLQGPGGYTF. In nucleotides, the CDR3 is TGTGCCAGCAGTTTACTACAGGGTCCCGGAGGCTACACCTTC.

The genes are TRBV5-8 and TRBJ2-4, with 16 bases aligning to TRBD2. Germline CDR1 is SGHTS and CDR2 is YDEGEE. This CDR3 region has 21 residues. The V segment lost 3 bases and the J segment 0 bases; nucleotides outside the gene matches: 12. As DNA, the CDR3 is TGTGCCAGCAGCTCCACCGGGACTAGCGGGGGGGCCCCTATAGCCAAAAACATTCAGTACTTC. As protein: CASSSTGTSGGAPIAKNIQYF.

The genes are TRBV20-1 and TRBJ2-5, with 8 bases fitting TRBD2. This CDR3 contains 15 residues. Germline values: CDR1 DFQATT, CDR2 SNEGSKA (reference sequence). V shed 4 bases and J 1 base; nucleotides not matched to a gene: 8. The CDR3 bases are TGCAGTGCTACTGCGGGGGGCAGGGGCCAAGAGACCCAGTACTTC. It specifies CSATAGGRGQETQYF.

This clonotype was picked up many times. V and J are TRBV5-8 and TRBJ2-5; tentative D call: TRBD1 (6 bases). CDR3 length: 14 amino acids. Germline assignment: CDR1 SGHTS and CDR2 YDEGEE. Trimming removed 4 bases from V and 0 bases from J, with 10 bases in between. This CDR3 is CASSRGDNQETQYF. The CDR3 nucleotides are TGTGCCAGCAGCCGAGGGGACAACCAAGAGACCCAGTACTTC.

V and J are TRBV4-3 and TRBJ1-3; D not certain. Germline CDR1 is LGHNA and CDR2 is YSLEER. V gave up 3 bases and J gave up 0 bases, with 12 bases separating them. The length of the CDR3 is 16 residues. CDR3 DNA sequence: TGCGCCAGCAGCCATATTCCGGCGAGCTCTGGAAACACCATATATTTT. Protein: CASSHIPASSGNTIYF.

This rearrangement joins TRBV7-9 to TRBJ2-2; D is perhaps TRBD1 (5 bases). Germline CDR1 SEHNR, CDR2 FQNEAQ (reference sequence). Deletions cut 4 bases from V and 3 bases from J, with 6 bases between. The CDR3 runs to 13 residues. Here the CDR3 reads CASSWGHTGELFF. Written as DNA, the CDR3 is TGTGCCAGCAGCTGGGGCCACACCGGGGAGCTGTTTTTT.

The gene calls are TRBV6-2 or TRBV6-3 and TRBJ2-5; 11 bases fit TRBD2. This CDR3 is built from 15 residues. The germline gives CDR1 MNHEY, CDR2 SVGEGT. Germline trimming cut 8 bases from V and 5 bases from J; bases unmatched to any gene: 10. In nucleotides, the CDR3 is TGTGCCAGCCAGATAACTAGCGGGGGTTTTGAGACCCAGTACTTC. Translated, it gives CASQITSGGFETQYF.

V is TRBV5-1 and J is TRBJ1-1; D is unresolved. V lost 3 bases, J lost 1 base, and 10 bases lay in between. The CDR3 sequence is 14 residues long. Germline loops: CDR1 SGHRS, CDR2 YFSETQ. The CDR3 loop is CASSSDKANTEAFF. For the CDR3, the DNA is TGCGCCAGCAGCTCCGATAAGGCGAACACTGAAGCTTTCTTT.

The chain has TRBV10-3 and TRBJ1-3, with no clear D. CDR1 and CDR2 (germline): ENHRY, SYGVKD. The CDR3 consists of 17 residues. Trimming removed 0 bases at V and 1 base at J, with 13 bases between. The CDR3 sequence is CAISESVGWQSGNTIYF. The CDR3, as DNA: TGTGCCATCAGTGAGTCGGTGGGATGGCAATCTGGAAACACCATATATTTT.

A few counts support this clonotype. The genes are TRBV27 and TRBJ2-5; D is perhaps TRBD2 (6 bases). With 4 bases removed from V and 2 bases from J, the gap between germline ends came to 8 bases. CDR1 and CDR2 (germline): MNHEY, SMNVEV (reference sequence). The CDR3 totals 13 residues. CDR3 loop: CASSSSVQETQYF. As DNA, the CDR3 is TGTGCCAGCAGTTCTAGCGTTCAAGAGACCCAGTACTTC.